The 23 T cell receptor beta chains given below trace back to one sample, sequenced in a study of shared clonotypes between healthy human individuals (dated by TCRdb to 2019 to 2021). The library came from the immunoSEQ multiplex PCR assay. Drawn from immuneACCESS, this table holds only the in-frame rearrangements with V and J called that TCRdb kept. Clones are partly lost; checked studies trace under half to an unresolved V gene and leave the rest unexplained. Across this sample there are 1,500,000 or so clones, with approximately 97% seen only once. The leading ten clones occupy about 1% of the sample. The sample was naive CD4+ T cells sorted from blood. Sample cell subset or site, as interpreted from the label and publication: CD45RA+ positively selected. Receptors were obtained from a man aged 30 to 45 in good health.

The V call is TRBV28, the J call TRBJ2-3, with D perhaps matching TRBD1 (6 bases). Trimming shortened V by 1 base and J by 3 bases, and 8 bases separated the two germline ends. The germline CDR1 and CDR2 sequences are MDHEN and SYDVKM. This CDR3 is built from 14 residues. CDR3 DNA sequence: TGTGCCAGCAGTTTATTCAGGGGAACAGATACGCAGTATTTT. Translating it yields CASSLFRGTDTQYF.

The chain couples TRBV28 to TRBJ1-1; 11 bases match TRBD1. The trim removed 7 bases at V and 6 bases at J, leaving 4 bases unmatched. From germline, CDR1 is MDHEN and CDR2 SYDVKM. The CDR3 contains 13 residues. CDR3 in DNA: TGTGCCAGCATTGGGACAGGGGGACCTGAAGCTTTCTTT. Translating it yields CASIGTGGPEAFF.

This chain connects TRBV2 to TRBJ1-5; D perhaps matches TRBD1 (6 bases). Germline assignment: CDR1 SNHLY and CDR2 FYNNEI. V was clipped by 6 bases and J by 0 bases, with 9 bases between them. This CDR3 spans 14 amino acids. The CDR3 bases are TGTGCCAGCAGAGGACAGAGTAGCAATCAGCCCCAGCATTTT. This translates into CASRGQSSNQPQHF. Together with reference TRBV2 and TRBJ1-5, the CDR3 gives the full variable domain: EPEVTQTPSHQVTQMGQEVILRCVPISNHLYFYWYRQILGQKVEFLVSFYNNEISEKSEIFDDQFSVERPDGSNFTLKIRSTKLEDSAMYFCASRGQSSNQPQHFGDGTRLSIL.

This chain joins TRBV28 and TRBJ2-7, with D perhaps TRBD2 (6 bases). This CDR3 contains 19 residues. Trimming removed 3 bases from V and 4 bases from J, with 28 bases in between. Looked up from germline, CDR1 is MDHEN and CDR2 is SYDVKM. The CDR3 DNA reads TGTGCCAGCAGTTTTTTTCCGGGACGACACGGGAGAATCAGTTACGAGCAGTACTTC. Protein: CASSFFPGRHGRISYEQYF.

The J gene is TRBJ1-1, the V gene TRBV5-1, with D tentatively TRBD1 (5 bases). The CDR3 sequence is 14 residues long. Germline V gives CDR1 SGHRS, CDR2 YFSETQ. V gave up 0 bases and J gave up 1 base, with 7 bases separating them. CDR3 nucleotides: TGCGCCAGCAGCTTGGCCAGGGCGAACACTGAAGCTTTCTTT. This gives the protein CASSLARANTEAFF. The full variable domain, with the rest looked up from reference TRBV5-1 and TRBJ1-1, is KAGVTQTPRYLIKTRGQQVTLSCSPISGHRSVSWYQQTPGQGLQFLFEYFSETQRNKGNFPGRFSGRQFSNSRSEMNVSTLELGDSALYLCASSLARANTEAFFGQGTRLTVV.

V gene TRBV19 combines with J gene TRBJ2-1; D gene unclear. From germline, CDR1 is LNHDA and CDR2 SQIVND (reference sequence). Between the trimmed V and J ends, which lost 3 bases and 4 bases, there was a span of 13 bases. This CDR3 spans 15 amino acids. CDR3 DNA: TGTGCCAGTAGTATGGGGATGCCTTTTTACAATGAGCAGTTCTTC. Amino acids: CASSMGMPFYNEQFF.

The chain couples TRBV5-1 to TRBJ2-3, with D tentatively TRBD1 (6 bases). Germline V lookup: CDR1 SGHRS, CDR2 YFSETQ. Trimming pared 0 bases from V and 9 bases from J, leaving 20 bases between. The CDR3 totals 16 residues. CDR3 bases: TGCGCCAGCAGCTTGGGGTCCAGGGCAACCAGGGGAACGCAGTATTTT. Encoded protein: CASSLGSRATRGTQYF.

V gene TRBV4-1 combines with J gene TRBJ1-5, with D possibly being TRBD1 (6 bases). Trimming pared 5 bases from V and 2 bases from J, leaving 13 bases between. The germline V gene has CDR1 MGHRA and CDR2 YSYEKL. The CDR3 has 15 amino acids. CDR3 region: CASSNTGQGNQPQHF. For the CDR3, the DNA is TGCGCCAGCAGCAACACAGGGCAGGGCAATCAGCCCCAGCATTTT.

V gene TRBV5-1 combines with J gene TRBJ2-7, with D unresolved. This CDR3 is built from 14 residues. Germline V gene lookup returns CDR1 SGHRS and CDR2 YFSETQ. Trimming took 0 bases from V and 5 from J, leaving 12 bases between them. The CDR3 DNA follows: TGCGCCAGCAGCTTGGAGGCAGCCCTAGACGAGCAGTACTTC. Translating gives CASSLEAALDEQYF.

This sequence joins TRBV14 and TRBJ2-1, with D uncertain. CDR1 and CDR2 from the germline V gene are SGHDN and FVKESK. This CDR3 has 13 amino acids. V was shortened by 0 bases and J by 3 bases, with 3 bases between the two germline ends. The CDR3 region has the DNA TGTGCCAGCAGCCAAGATTACTACAATGAGCAGTTCTTC. This codes for CASSQDYYNEQFF. The full variable domain, in which reference TRBV14 and TRBJ2-1 provide the parts outside the CDR3, is EAGVTQFPSHSVIEKGQTVTLRCDPISGHDNLYWYRRVMGKEIKFLLHFVKESKQDESGMPNNRFLAERTGGTYSTLKVQPAELEDSGVYFCASSQDYYNEQFFGPGTRLTVL.

The chain uses TRBV7-2 and TRBJ1-2; tentatively, D is TRBD1 (6 bases). This CDR3 has 14 amino acids. Germline-derived CDR1 and CDR2 are SGHTA and FQGNSA. V was shortened by 2 bases and J by 3 bases, with 10 bases between the two germline ends. CDR3 DNA sequence: TGTGCCAGCAGCTTAATGTCAGGGGACTATGGCTACACCTTC. This encodes CASSLMSGDYGYTF.

The V and J genes are TRBV6-1 and TRBJ1-5; D is ambiguous. Looked up from germline, CDR1 is MNHNS and CDR2 is SASEGT. The CDR3 is 14 amino acids. V was cut by 6 bases and J by 5 bases, with 14 bases left in between. The CDR3 sequence: CASSAPERDQPQHF. CDR3 coding DNA: TGTGCCAGCAGCGCCCCTGAAAGGGATCAGCCCCAGCATTTT.

The V and J genes are TRBV6-6 and TRBJ1-1; 7 positions match TRBD1. Germline V lookup: CDR1 MNHNY, CDR2 SVGAGI (reference sequence). The CDR3 covers 13 residues. V gave up 4 bases and J gave up 5 bases; unmatched junction bases: 4. The chain's CDR3 is CASSSGTETEAFF. The CDR3 DNA reads TGTGCCAGCAGTTCGGGGACAGAAACTGAAGCTTTCTTT.

V gene TRBV5-1 combines with J gene TRBJ2-5; 8 nucleotides line up with TRBD1. In germline, CDR1 is SGHRS, CDR2 YFSETQ. The CDR3 runs to 13 residues. With V trimmed by 6 bases and J by 4 bases, 5 bases remained unmatched. The CDR3 nucleotides read TGCGCCAGCACTTTCAGGGGGCCAGAGACCCAGTACTTC. It is translated as CASTFRGPETQYF. Together with reference TRBV5-1 and TRBJ2-5, the CDR3 gives the full variable domain: KAGVTQTPRYLIKTRGQQVTLSCSPISGHRSVSWYQQTPGQGLQFLFEYFSETQRNKGNFPGRFSGRQFSNSRSEMNVSTLELGDSALYLCASTFRGPETQYFGPGTRLLVL.

This sequence joins TRBV7-6 and TRBJ1-1; D gene uncertain. The CDR3 is 13 residues long. Trimming stripped 1 base from V and 11 bases from J, with 14 bases between. Germline CDR1 reads SGHVS; CDR2 reads FNYEAQ. DNA for the CDR3: TGTGCCAGCAGCTTAGGGGAGGGTATGCGCGCTTTCTTT. Protein sequence: CASSLGEGMRAFF.

The V and J genes are TRBV9 and TRBJ2-3, with D possibly TRBD1 on 5 matching bases. This CDR3 is 15 amino acids long. The germline V and J ends were trimmed by 0 bases and 4 bases, with 12 bases remaining between them. Per the germline V gene, CDR1 is SGDLS and CDR2 is YYNGEE. The CDR3 sequence: CASSVVQGPPDTQYF. The CDR3 DNA sequence: TGTGCCAGCAGCGTAGTGCAGGGCCCCCCAGATACGCAGTATTTT.

V gene TRBV27 combines with J gene TRBJ1-2, with D possibly matching TRBD1 (6 bases). Germline CDR1 MNHEY, CDR2 SMNVEV (reference sequence). The CDR3 loop spans 15 amino acids. V lost 5 bases to trimming and J lost 8 bases, with 21 bases between them. Here the CDR3 reads CASSLWGGPIEGYTF. In nucleotides, the CDR3 is TGTGCCAGCAGTCTCTGGGGGGGCCCTATTGAGGGCTACACCTTC.

The V gene is TRBV6-1, the J gene TRBJ1-2; TRBD1 matches 8 bases. The V and J ends lost 1 base and 6 bases, in that order; junction bases with no gene match: 7. CDR1 and CDR2 from the germline V gene are MNHNS and SASEGT. The CDR3 sequence is 15 residues long. The CDR3, as DNA: TGTGCCAGCAGTGAAGGAGTCAGGGGGCATAATGGCTACACCTTC. It yields the protein CASSEGVRGHNGYTF.

The genes are TRBV28 and TRBJ1-5, with D tentatively TRBD1 (5 bases). The CDR3 is made up of 13 amino acids. Trimming stripped 8 bases from V and 9 bases from J, with 17 bases between. Looked up from germline, CDR1 is MDHEN and CDR2 is SYDVKM. The CDR3 loop is CASCGGVRWPQHF. Written as DNA, the CDR3 is TGTGCCAGCTGTGGAGGGGTTCGTTGGCCCCAGCATTTT.

Comment on this clone: Other DNA variants within this sample encode the same CDR3. The chain has TRBV18 and TRBJ2-2; no firm D call. The CDR3 totals 13 residues. Germline CDR1 and CDR2: KGHSH and LQKENI. The V and J ends lost 3 bases and 3 bases respectively, with 5 bases between them. The DNA of the CDR3 is TGTGCCAGCTCACCCAGGCACACCGGGGAGCTGTTTTTT. Its protein product is CASSPRHTGELFF.

This chain joins TRBV5-5 and TRBJ2-7; D tentatively fits TRBD1 or TRBD2 (5 bases each). The germline V and J ends were trimmed by 4 bases and 2 bases, with 13 bases remaining between them. CDR3 length: 14 amino acids. Germline CDR1 SGHKS, CDR2 YYEKEE (reference sequence). CDR3 DNA sequence: TGTGCCAGCAGCCACCGGGACCGGACCTACGAGCAGTACTTC. Its translation is CASSHRDRTYEQYF. Looking up the rest from reference TRBV5-5 and TRBJ2-7 gives the full variable domain: DAGVTQSPTHLIKTRGQQVTLRCSPISGHKSVSWYQQVLGQGPQFIFQYYEKEERGRGNFPDRFSARQFPNYSSELNVNALLLGDSALYLCASSHRDRTYEQYFGPGTRLTVT.

The count of this clone is one. The rearrangement links TRBV30 to TRBJ1-4; tentatively, D is TRBD1 (5 bases). This CDR3 contains 12 residues. Germline-derived CDR1 and CDR2 are GTSNPN and SVGIG (reference sequence). Trimming shortened V by 7 bases and J by 8 bases, and 14 bases separated the two germline ends. CDR3 sequence: CAFRAGWEKLFF. DNA for the CDR3: TGTGCCTTCAGGGCTGGGTGGGAAAAACTGTTTTTT.

CDR3 protein: CASSVDGRPNTGELFF. The CDR3 DNA reads as TGTGCCAGCAGCGTCGATGGGAGGCCGAACACCGGGGAGCTGTTTTTT. V and J are TRBV9 and TRBJ2-2; tentative D call: TRBD2 (6 bases). From germline, CDR1 is SGDLS and CDR2 YYNGEE. The CDR3 is 16 amino acids. V lost 2 bases and J 0 bases, leaving 11 bases between the germline ends.